The next 9 T cell receptor beta chains were all read from a single sample in a study of blood T cell repertoires in COVID-19. The table came from immunoSEQ multiplex PCR; TCRdb's copy has only in-frame clones and leaves some out. Altogether some 200,000 clones are present, over 75% being singletons, with the ten largest covering 5.9%. Sequencing was performed on peripheral blood. The receptors here all came from a man older than 75 with acute or convalescent COVID-19.

V gene TRBV7-9 combines with J gene TRBJ2-5; the match to TRBD1 covers 8 bases. V lost 1 base to trimming and J lost 3 bases; unmatched junction nucleotides: 4. The CDR3 has 15 amino acids. CDR1 is SEHNR and CDR2 is FQNEAQ in the germline V gene (reference sequence). This CDR3 reads CASSLGLDREETQYF. CDR3 DNA sequence: TGTGCCAGCAGCTTAGGGCTGGACAGGGAAGAGACCCAGTACTTC.

V usage is TRBV10-3 and J usage is TRBJ1-5; 7 nucleotides agree with TRBD1. Trimming removed 4 bases from V and 2 bases from J; junction bases left unmatched: 2. There are 14 residues in the CDR3. Germline CDR1 ENHRY, CDR2 SYGVKD. CDR3 protein: CAISVTGGNQPQHF. The DNA for the CDR3 is TGTGCCATCAGTGTCACAGGGGGCAATCAGCCCCAGCATTTT.

The chain combines TRBV29-1 with TRBJ2-5; possibly TRBD1 for D (8 bases). V was shortened by 5 bases and J by 5 bases, with 18 bases between the two germline ends. Germline assignment: CDR1 SQVTM and CDR2 ANQGSEA. The CDR3 runs 14 residues. DNA of the CDR3: TGCAGCGTTCAAACAGGGGGGGTCTGGGAGACCCAGTACTTC. Translating it yields CSVQTGGVWETQYF.

The V and J genes are TRBV13 and TRBJ1-6; D ambiguous. The CDR3 loop spans 14 amino acids. Germline V CDR1 and CDR2: PRHDT, FYEKMQ (reference sequence). Trimming shortened V by 5 bases and J by 9 bases, and 14 bases separated the two germline ends. The CDR3 region is CASSPKLTGSPLHF. CDR3 nucleotide sequence: TGTGCCAGCAGCCCCAAGCTTACGGGTTCACCCCTCCACTTT.

This clone was found a few times. The chain has TRBV3-1 (or the pseudogene TRBV3-2) and TRBJ1-3; D is perhaps TRBD1 (6 bases). CDR1 LGHDT and CDR2 YNNKEL come from the germline V gene (reference sequence). The CDR3 contains 14 residues. Trimming stripped 4 bases from V and 15 bases from J, with 22 bases between. CDR3 amino acids: CASSPTDVGTNTYF. CDR3 in DNA: TGTGCCAGCAGCCCCACTGACGTCGGGACAAACACATATTTT.

V and J are TRBV7-6 and TRBJ1-4; the D gene is possibly TRBD1 (5 bases). There are 17 residues in the CDR3. Trimming took 5 bases from V and 7 from J, leaving 23 bases between them. Germline lookup yields CDR1 SGHVS and CDR2 FNYEAQ. The CDR3 DNA sequence: TGTGCCAGCAGCCCAAACAACCGGGGGGGGTTAGGTGAAAAACTGTTTTTT. It specifies CASSPNNRGGLGEKLFF.

The gene calls are TRBV30 and TRBJ1-1; the match to TRBD1 covers 10 bases. The CDR3 totals 15 residues. V shed 3 bases, J shed 1 base, and the junction held 5 bases outside the gene matches. Germline-derived CDR1 and CDR2 are GTSNPN and SVGIG (reference sequence). CDR3 DNA: TGTGCCTGGAGGTGGACAGGGGGGAAGAACACTGAAGCTTTCTTT. Its translation: CAWRWTGGKNTEAFF.

CDR3 bases: TGTGCCAGCAGCCCCGAAGGCGGGCGCAGGGAGACCCAGTACTTC. Protein product: CASSPEGGRRETQYF. The chain recombines TRBV7-3 with TRBJ2-5; the D gene is possibly TRBD2 (5 bases). The CDR3 sequence is 15 residues long. Trimming left V 5 bases short and J 5 bases short, with 18 bases between. The V gene's germline CDR1 is SGHTA and CDR2 FQGTGA. The full variable domain, in which reference TRBV7-3 and TRBJ2-5 provide the parts outside the CDR3, is GAGVSQTPSNKVTEKGKYVELRCDPISGHTALYWYRQSLGQGPEFLIYFQGTGAADDSGLPNDRFFAVRPEGSVSTLKIQRTERGDSAVYLCASSPEGGRRETQYFGPGTRLLVL.

This chain joins TRBV19 and TRBJ1-4; 7 bases are a match to TRBD1. Germline V CDR1 and CDR2: LNHDA, SQIVND (reference sequence). The length of the CDR3 is 17 residues. The V and J ends lost 5 bases and 0 bases, in that order; junction bases with no gene match: 9. CDR3 sequence: CASSHTRDSSTNEKLFF. Written as DNA, the CDR3 is TGTGCCAGTAGTCACACACGGGACAGCTCAACTAATGAAAAACTGTTTTTT.